Listed here is a single TCR beta chain. The record originates from a study of shared clonotypes between healthy human individuals. TCRdb's copy holds only in-frame clones and misses some; the assay was immunoSEQ multiplex PCR. The table includes about 2.4 million clones, roughly 92% detected once. The ends lost 5 bases at V and 6 bases at J; junction bases unmatched: 6. The V gene's germline CDR1 is KGHSH and CDR2 LQKENI. The CDR3 is made up of 14 amino acids. The chain couples TRBV18 to TRBJ2-7, with 11 bases fitting TRBD2. This receptor was taken from a man aged 18 to 29 in good health. The sample taken for sequencing was naive CD4+ T cells sorted from blood. Indicated subset: CD45RA+ positively selected. CDR3 DNA sequence: TGTGCCAGCTCAGTAGCGGGAGGGATTAGCGAGCAGTACTTC. This codes for CASSVAGGISEQYF.